The rows below give T cell receptor beta chains drawn from one sample of a study of cytomegalovirus exposure and HLA in healthy donors. Clones were read by immunoSEQ multiplex PCR, and TCRdb kept only the in-frame ones, dropping some. The sample records 150,000 to 250,000 clones, 60% to 85% being singletons. Sequencing input: PBMCs. The receptors derive from a girl aged 5 to 17 in good health and CMV-seropositive. The conserved cysteine and the conserved F or W are not part of the CDR3 here. Clone sizes are given selectively: once, few, many, or a class where the clone is expanded.

abundance: -
j_gene: TRBJ1-3
v_gene: TRBV30
CDR3aa: AWSLSGNTIY

abundance: -
j_gene: TRBJ2-6
v_gene: TRBV30
CDR3aa: AWRDRETGANVLT

abundance: -
j_gene: TRBJ1-5
v_gene: TRBV5-6
CDR3aa: ASSLMSGGINQPQH

abundance: -
j_gene: TRBJ1-3
v_gene: TRBV6-6
CDR3aa: ASSTETGNTIY

abundance: -
j_gene: TRBJ2-7
v_gene: TRBV10-3
CDR3aa: AISETPGPYEQY

abundance: -
j_gene: TRBJ2-4
v_gene: TRBV6-6
CDR3aa: ASSDRPGDIQY

abundance: -
j_gene: TRBJ2-2
v_gene: TRBV11-3
CDR3aa: ASSSHLLDRPYTGELF

abundance: -
j_gene: TRBJ2-5
v_gene: TRBV5-1
CDR3aa: ASSSGTSGEETQY

abundance: -
j_gene: TRBJ2-5
v_gene: TRBV5-4
CDR3aa: ASSLGTGGSQETQY

abundance: -
j_gene: TRBJ1-3
v_gene: TRBV7-2
CDR3aa: ASSLEGTAGNTIY

abundance: -
j_gene: TRBJ2-5
v_gene: TRBV29-1
CDR3aa: SVGVGPGLQETQY

abundance: once
j_gene: TRBJ2-2
v_gene: TRBV7-9
CDR3aa: ASSGLAGGNTGELF

abundance: -
j_gene: TRBJ1-3
v_gene: TRBV29-1
CDR3aa: SVVGQSSGNTIY

abundance: -
j_gene: TRBJ2-7
v_gene: TRBV6-6
CDR3aa: ASGGTGETYEQY

abundance: -
j_gene: TRBJ2-2
v_gene: TRBV11-3
CDR3aa: ASRPPAGPTGELF

abundance: -
j_gene: TRBJ1-2
v_gene: TRBV2
CDR3aa: ASSDRAAGGYT

abundance: few
j_gene: TRBJ1-1
v_gene: TRBV6-1
CDR3aa: ASSPERGQEAF

abundance: -
j_gene: TRBJ2-5
v_gene: TRBV5-6
CDR3aa: ASSRGQIGETQY